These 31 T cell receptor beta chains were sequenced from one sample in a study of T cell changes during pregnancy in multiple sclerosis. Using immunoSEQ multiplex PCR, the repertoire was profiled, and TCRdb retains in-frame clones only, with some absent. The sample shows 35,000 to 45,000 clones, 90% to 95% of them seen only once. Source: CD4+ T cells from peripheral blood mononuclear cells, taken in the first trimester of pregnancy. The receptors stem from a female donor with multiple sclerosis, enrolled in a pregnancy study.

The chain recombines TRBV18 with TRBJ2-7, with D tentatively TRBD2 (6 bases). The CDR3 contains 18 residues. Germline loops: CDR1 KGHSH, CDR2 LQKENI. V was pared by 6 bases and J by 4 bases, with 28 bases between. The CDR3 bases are TGTGCCAGCTCCGGGGCAGGGAGGTCCCCTGGACGGCTATACGAGCAGTACTTC. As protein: CASSGAGRSPGRLYEQYF.

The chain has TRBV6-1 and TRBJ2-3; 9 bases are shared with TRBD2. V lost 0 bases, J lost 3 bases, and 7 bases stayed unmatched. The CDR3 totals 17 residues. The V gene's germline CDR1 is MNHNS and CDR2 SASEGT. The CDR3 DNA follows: TGTGCCAGCAGTGAAGCGGGCGGGGGGGCGAAAACAGATACGCAGTATTTT. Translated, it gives CASSEAGGGAKTDTQYF.

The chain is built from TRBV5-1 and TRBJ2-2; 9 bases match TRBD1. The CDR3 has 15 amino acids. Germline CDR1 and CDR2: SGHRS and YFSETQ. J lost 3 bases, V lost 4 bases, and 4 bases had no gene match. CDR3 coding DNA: TGCGCCAGCAGCCAGGGGGACAGGGACACCGGGGAGCTGTTTTTT. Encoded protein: CASSQGDRDTGELFF. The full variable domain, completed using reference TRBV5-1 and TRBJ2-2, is KAGVTQTPRYLIKTRGQQVTLSCSPISGHRSVSWYQQTPGQGLQFLFEYFSETQRNKGNFPGRFSGRQFSNSRSEMNVSTLELGDSALYLCASSQGDRDTGELFFGEGSRLTVL.

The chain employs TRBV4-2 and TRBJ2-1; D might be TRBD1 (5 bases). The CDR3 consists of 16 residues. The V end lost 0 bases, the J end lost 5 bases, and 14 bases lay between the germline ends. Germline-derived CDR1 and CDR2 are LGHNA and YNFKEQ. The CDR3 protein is CASSQEGQGINNEQFF. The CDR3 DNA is TGTGCCAGCAGCCAAGAAGGTCAGGGCATTAACAATGAGCAGTTCTTC.

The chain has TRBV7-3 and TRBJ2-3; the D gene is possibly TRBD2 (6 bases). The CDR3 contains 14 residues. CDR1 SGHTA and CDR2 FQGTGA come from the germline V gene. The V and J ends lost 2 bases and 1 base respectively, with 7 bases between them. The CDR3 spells CASSLWEGTDTQYF. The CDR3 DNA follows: TGTGCCAGCAGCTTATGGGAGGGCACAGATACGCAGTATTTT.

The CDR3 loop reads CASSYRQGTYGYTF. CDR3 nucleotides: TGTGCCAGCAGTTACAGACAGGGAACCTATGGCTACACCTTC. V and J are TRBV6-5 and TRBJ1-2; 7 bases map to TRBD1. The trim removed 2 bases at V and 4 bases at J, leaving 4 bases unmatched. Germline values: CDR1 MNHEY, CDR2 SVGAGI. This CDR3 has 14 residues.

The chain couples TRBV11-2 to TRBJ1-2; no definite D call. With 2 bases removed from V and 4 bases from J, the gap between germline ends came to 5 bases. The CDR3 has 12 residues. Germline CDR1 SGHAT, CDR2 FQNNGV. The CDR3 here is CASSLSSYGYTF. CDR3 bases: TGTGCCAGCAGCTTAAGTAGCTATGGCTACACCTTC.

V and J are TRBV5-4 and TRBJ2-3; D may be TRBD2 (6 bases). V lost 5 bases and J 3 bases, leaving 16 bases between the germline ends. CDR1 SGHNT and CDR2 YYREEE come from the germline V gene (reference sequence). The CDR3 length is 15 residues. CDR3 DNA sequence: TGTGCCAGCAGATGGGGAGGACTAAAGACAGATACGCAGTATTTT. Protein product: CASRWGGLKTDTQYF.

The CDR3 is CASSREPPAFF. The CDR3 DNA follows: TGTGCCAGCAGCCGAGAGCCGCCGGCTTTCTTT. The V gene is TRBV7-2, the J gene TRBJ1-1, with unresolved D. This CDR3 has 11 residues. V lost 5 bases and J 11 bases, leaving 12 bases between the germline ends. Germline V lookup: CDR1 SGHTA, CDR2 FQGNSA.

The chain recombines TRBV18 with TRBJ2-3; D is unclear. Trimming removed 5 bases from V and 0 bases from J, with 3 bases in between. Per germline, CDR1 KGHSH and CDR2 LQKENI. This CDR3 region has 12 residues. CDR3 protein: CASSSSTDTQYF. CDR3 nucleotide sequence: TGTGCCAGCTCATCAAGCACAGATACGCAGTATTTT.

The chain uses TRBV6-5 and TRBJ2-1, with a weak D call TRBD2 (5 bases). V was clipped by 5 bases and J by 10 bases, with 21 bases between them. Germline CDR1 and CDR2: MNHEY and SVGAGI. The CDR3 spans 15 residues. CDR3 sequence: CASSLRASSPLEQFF. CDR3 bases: TGTGCCAGCAGTCTGCGGGCCTCGTCCCCCCTAGAGCAGTTCTTC.

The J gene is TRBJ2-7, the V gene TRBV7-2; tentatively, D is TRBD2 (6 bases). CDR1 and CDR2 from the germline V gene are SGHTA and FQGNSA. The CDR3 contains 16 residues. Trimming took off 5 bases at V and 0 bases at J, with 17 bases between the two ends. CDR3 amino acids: CASSRREVPSSYEQYF. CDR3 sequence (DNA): TGTGCCAGCAGCCGGAGGGAGGTTCCTAGCTCCTACGAGCAGTACTTC.

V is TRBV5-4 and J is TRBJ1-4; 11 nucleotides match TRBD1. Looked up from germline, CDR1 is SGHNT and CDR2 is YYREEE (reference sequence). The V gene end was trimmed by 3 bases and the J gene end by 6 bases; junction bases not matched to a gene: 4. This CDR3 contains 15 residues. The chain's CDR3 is CASSSWTGGYEKLFF. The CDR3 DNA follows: TGTGCCAGCAGCTCGTGGACAGGGGGCTATGAAAAACTGTTTTTT.

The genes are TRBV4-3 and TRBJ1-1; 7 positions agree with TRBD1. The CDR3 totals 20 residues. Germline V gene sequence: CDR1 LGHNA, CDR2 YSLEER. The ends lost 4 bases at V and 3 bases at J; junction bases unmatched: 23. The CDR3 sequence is CASSPYRLGTASNRDTEAFF. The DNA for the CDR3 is TGCGCCAGCAGCCCTTACCGGCTAGGGACAGCCAGCAACAGGGACACTGAAGCTTTCTTT.

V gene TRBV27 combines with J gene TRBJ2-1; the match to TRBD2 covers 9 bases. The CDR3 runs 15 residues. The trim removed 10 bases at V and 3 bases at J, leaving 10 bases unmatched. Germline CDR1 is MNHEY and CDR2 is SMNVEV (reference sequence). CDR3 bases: TGTGCCACCTCGGGAGCGGGAGGTAACTACAATGAGCAGTTCTTC. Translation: CATSGAGGNYNEQFF.

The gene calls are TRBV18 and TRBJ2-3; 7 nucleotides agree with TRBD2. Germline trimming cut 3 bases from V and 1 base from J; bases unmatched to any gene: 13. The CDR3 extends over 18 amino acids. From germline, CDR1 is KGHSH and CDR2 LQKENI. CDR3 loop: CASSPLPPGGTGTDTQYF. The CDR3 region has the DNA TGTGCCAGCTCACCCTTGCCACCGGGAGGCACCGGCACAGATACGCAGTATTTT.

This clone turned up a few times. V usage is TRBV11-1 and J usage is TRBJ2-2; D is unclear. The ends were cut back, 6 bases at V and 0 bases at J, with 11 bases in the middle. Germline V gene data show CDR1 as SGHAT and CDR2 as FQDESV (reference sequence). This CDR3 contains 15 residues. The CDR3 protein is CASRSRLTNTGELFF. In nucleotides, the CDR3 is TGTGCCAGCAGATCGAGGCTTACGAACACCGGGGAGCTGTTTTTT.

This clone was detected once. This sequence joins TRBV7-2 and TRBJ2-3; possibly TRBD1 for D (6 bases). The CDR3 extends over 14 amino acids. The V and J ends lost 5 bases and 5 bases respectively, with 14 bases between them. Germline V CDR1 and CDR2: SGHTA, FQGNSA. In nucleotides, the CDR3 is TGTGCCAGCAGCCCCCAGGGGAGTGGAGATACGCAGTATTTT. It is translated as CASSPQGSGDTQYF.

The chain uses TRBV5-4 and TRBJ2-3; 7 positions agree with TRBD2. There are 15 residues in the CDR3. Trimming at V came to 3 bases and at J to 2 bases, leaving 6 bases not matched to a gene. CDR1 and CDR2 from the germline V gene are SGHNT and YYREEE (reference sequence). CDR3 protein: CASSSSGALTDTQYF. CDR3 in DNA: TGTGCCAGCAGCTCCAGCGGGGCCCTCACAGATACGCAGTATTTT.

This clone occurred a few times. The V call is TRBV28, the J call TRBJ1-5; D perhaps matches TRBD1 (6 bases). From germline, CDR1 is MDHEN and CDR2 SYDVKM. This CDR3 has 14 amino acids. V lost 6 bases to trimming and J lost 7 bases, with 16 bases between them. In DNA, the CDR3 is TGTGCCAGCAGCCCGTGGGGGGGGCACCAGCCCCAGCATTTT. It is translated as CASSPWGGHQPQHF.

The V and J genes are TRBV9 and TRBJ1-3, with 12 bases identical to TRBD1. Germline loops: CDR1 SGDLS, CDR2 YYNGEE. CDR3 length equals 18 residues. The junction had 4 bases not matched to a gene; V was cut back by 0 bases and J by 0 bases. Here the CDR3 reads CASSVDPGQGASGNTIYF. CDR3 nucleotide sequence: TGTGCCAGCAGCGTAGACCCGGGACAGGGGGCCTCTGGAAACACCATATATTTT.

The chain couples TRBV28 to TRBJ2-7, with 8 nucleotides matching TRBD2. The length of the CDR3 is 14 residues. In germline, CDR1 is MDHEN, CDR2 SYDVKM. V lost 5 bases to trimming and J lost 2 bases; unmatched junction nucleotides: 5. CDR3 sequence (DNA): TGTGCCAGCAGTCACCGGGGGGGTACCTACGAGCAGTACTTC. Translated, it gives CASSHRGGTYEQYF. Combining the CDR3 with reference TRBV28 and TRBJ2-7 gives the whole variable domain DVKVTQSSRYLVKRTGEKVFLECVQDMDHENMFWYRQDPGLGLRLIYFSYDVKMKEKGDIPEGYSVSREKKERFSLILESASTNQTSMYLCASSHRGGTYEQYFGPGTRLTVT.

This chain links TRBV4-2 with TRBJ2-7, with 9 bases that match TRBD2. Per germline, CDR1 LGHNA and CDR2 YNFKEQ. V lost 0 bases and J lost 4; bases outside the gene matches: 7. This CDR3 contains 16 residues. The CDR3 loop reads CASSQEGSGGPYEQYF. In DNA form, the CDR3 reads TGTGCCAGCAGCCAAGAAGGGAGCGGGGGGCCTTACGAGCAGTACTTC.

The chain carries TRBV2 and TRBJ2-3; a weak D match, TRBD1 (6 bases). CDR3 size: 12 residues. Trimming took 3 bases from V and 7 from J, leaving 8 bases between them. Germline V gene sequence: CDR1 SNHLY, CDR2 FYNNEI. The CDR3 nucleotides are TGTGCCAGCAGTGACAGGGGCCATACGCAGTATTTT. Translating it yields CASSDRGHTQYF.

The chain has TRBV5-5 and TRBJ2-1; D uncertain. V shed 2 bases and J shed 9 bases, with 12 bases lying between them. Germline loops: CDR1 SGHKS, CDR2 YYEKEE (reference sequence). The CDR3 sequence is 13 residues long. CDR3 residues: CASSFITFSEQFF. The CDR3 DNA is TGTGCCAGCAGCTTTATAACATTCAGTGAGCAGTTCTTC.

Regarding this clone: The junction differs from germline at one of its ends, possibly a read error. Here the CDR3 reads CASSPPAGGLEF. CDR3 nucleotides: TGTGCCAGCAGCCCACCCGCGGGAGGTCTCGAGTTT. The rearrangement links TRBV7-9 to TRBJ1-5; D unclear. The CDR3 extends over 12 amino acids. Germline V CDR1 and CDR2: SEHNR, FQNEAQ (reference sequence).

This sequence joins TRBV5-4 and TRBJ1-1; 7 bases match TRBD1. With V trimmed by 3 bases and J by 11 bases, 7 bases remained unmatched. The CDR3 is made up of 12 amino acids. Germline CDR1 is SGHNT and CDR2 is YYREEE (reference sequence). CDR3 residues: CASSSSTGTAFF. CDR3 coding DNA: TGTGCCAGCAGCTCTTCGACAGGGACGGCTTTCTTT.

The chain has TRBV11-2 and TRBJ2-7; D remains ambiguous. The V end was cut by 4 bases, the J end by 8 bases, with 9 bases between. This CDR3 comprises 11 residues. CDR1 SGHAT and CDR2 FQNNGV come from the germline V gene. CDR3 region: CASSSSFQQYF. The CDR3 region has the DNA TGTGCCAGCAGCTCCTCCTTCCAGCAGTACTTC. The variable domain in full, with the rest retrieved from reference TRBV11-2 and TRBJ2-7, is EAGVAQSPRYKIIEKRQSVAFWCNPISGHATLYWYQQILGQGPKLLIQFQNNGVVDDSQLPKDRFSAERLKGVDSTLKIQPAKLEDSAVYLCASSSSFQQYFGPGTRLTVT.

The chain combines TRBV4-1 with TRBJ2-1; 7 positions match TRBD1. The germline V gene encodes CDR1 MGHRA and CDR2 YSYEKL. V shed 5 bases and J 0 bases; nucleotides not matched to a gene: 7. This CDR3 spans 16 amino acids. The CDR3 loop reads CASSGGQRLSYNEQFF. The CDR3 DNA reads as TGCGCCAGCAGCGGGGGACAGCGGCTCTCCTACAATGAGCAGTTCTTC.

As DNA, the CDR3 is TGTGCCATCAGAGGGACAGGGGGAGCCTACGAGCAGTACTTC. Translating it yields CAIRGTGGAYEQYF. The chain is built from TRBV10-3 and TRBJ2-7, with 11 bases lining up with TRBD1. CDR3 length: 14 amino acids. Germline CDR1 reads ENHRY; CDR2 reads SYGVKD. The J segment lost 2 bases and the V segment lost 6 bases, leaving 3 bases of the junction unmatched.

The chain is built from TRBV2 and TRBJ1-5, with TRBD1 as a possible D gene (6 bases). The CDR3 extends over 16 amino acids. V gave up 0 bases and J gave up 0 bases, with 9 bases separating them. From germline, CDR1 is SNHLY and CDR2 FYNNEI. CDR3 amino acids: CASSEARGASNQPQHF. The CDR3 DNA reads TGTGCCAGCAGTGAAGCCCGGGGGGCTAGCAATCAGCCCCAGCATTTT.